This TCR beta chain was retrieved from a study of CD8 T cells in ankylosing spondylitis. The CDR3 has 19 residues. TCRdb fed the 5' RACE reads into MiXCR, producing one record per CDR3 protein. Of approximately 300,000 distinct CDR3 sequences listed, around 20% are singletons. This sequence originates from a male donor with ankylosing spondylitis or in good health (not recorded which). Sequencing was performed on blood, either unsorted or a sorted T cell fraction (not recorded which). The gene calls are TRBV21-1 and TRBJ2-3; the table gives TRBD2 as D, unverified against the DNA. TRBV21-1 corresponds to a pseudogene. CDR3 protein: CASSKTPRRPFVGTDTQYF. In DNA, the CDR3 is TGTGCCAGCAGCAAAACCCCCAGGAGGCCCTTCGTTGGCACAGATACGCAGTATTTT.